These 2 T cell receptor beta chains came from one sample sequenced in a study of CD8+ T cells in alopecia areata. RNA was isolated and reverse transcribed to cDNA, the sequencing template. The assay was immunoSEQ multiplex PCR, and TCRdb's table has in-frame clones only and misses some. The table has roughly 210,000 clones, less than 50% seen once. As to treatment: oral pan-JAK inhibitor, 5-10 mg twice daily. Sequencing was performed on CD4+ T cells sorted from blood, taken at approximately week 36, from a patient treated with tofacitinib. The source of these receptors is a human donor with alopecia areata.

This clone was observed a few times. The chain is built from TRBV19 and TRBJ1-1; D ambiguous. The V and J ends lost 3 bases and 9 bases respectively, with 11 bases between them. This CDR3 has 12 residues. Germline CDR1 LNHDA, CDR2 SQIVND (reference sequence). This CDR3 reads CASSILAGQAFF. In DNA, the CDR3 is TGTGCCAGTAGTATCCTCGCCGGACAAGCTTTCTTT.

This clone was observed a handful of times. V usage is TRBV7-2 and J usage is TRBJ2-5, with TRBD2 as a possible D gene (5 bases). Looked up from germline, CDR1 is SGHTA and CDR2 is FQGNSA. V was clipped by 1 base and J by 6 bases, with 9 bases between them. The CDR3 length is 13 residues. CDR3 region: CASSLGTGKTQYF. CDR3 in DNA: TGTGCCAGCAGCTTAGGGACTGGGAAGACCCAGTACTTC.